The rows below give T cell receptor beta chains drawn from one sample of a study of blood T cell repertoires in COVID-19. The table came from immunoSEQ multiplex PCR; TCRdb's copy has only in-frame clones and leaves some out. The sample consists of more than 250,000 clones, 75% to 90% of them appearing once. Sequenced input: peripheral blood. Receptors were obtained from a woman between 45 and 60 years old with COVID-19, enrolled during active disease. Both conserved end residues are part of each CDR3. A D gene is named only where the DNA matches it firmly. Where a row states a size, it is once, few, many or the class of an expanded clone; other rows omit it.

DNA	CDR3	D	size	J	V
TGTGCCAGCAACAAGAACCCCGGGGATTCACCCCTCCACTTT	CASNKNPGDSPLHF	.	.	TRBJ1-6	TRBV6-5
TGTGCCAGTAGTATACAGGGGGCGGCCGAGCAGTACTTC	CASSIQGAAEQYF	TRBD1	.	TRBJ2-7	TRBV19
TGTGCCAGTAGTCTCTCCGGGACAGAGAGACCGCGAGGAGGCTACACCTTC	CASSLSGTERPRGGYTF	TRBD1	.	TRBJ1-2	TRBV19
TGTGCCAGCAGCAAGGGACAGTTACTTACCATATATTTT	CASSKGQLLTIYF	TRBD1	.	TRBJ1-3	TRBV6-5
TGTGCCTGGAAGAGGGCGGGGGTCTCTGGAAACACCATATATTTT	CAWKRAGVSGNTIYF	.	.	TRBJ1-3	TRBV30
TGTGCCAGCAGCTTAGACCCAACAGGAAATTCACCCCTCCACTTT	CASSLDPTGNSPLHF	.	.	TRBJ1-6	TRBV7-6
TGTGCCAGCAGTTTCGCCCGGCAGCCCCAGCATTTT	CASSFARQPQHF	.	.	TRBJ1-5	TRBV12-3/TRBV12-4
TGTGCCAGCAGCTTAGCGTCCCTTCGGGGGATAATGAACACTGAAGCTTTCTTT	CASSLASLRGIMNTEAFF	.	.	TRBJ1-1	TRBV7-9
TGTGCCAGCAGTGAAACCTCGGGGAGCTCCTACAATGAGCAGTTCTTC	CASSETSGSSYNEQFF	.	.	TRBJ2-1	TRBV6-1
TGTGCCAGCAGCTTACAGGGTGGCAATCAGCCCCAGCATTTT	CASSLQGGNQPQHF	.	.	TRBJ1-5	TRBV4-2
TGCAGCGTTGATACCGGGACAGCCGGTGAGCCCCAGCATTTT	CSVDTGTAGEPQHF	TRBD1	.	TRBJ1-5	TRBV29-1
TGTGCCAGTAGTTTTGTAGTACATTGGACTAGCGGGTCCGTCTACGAGCAGTACTTC	CASSFVVHWTSGSVYEQYF	TRBD2	.	TRBJ2-7	TRBV19
TGTGCCAGCAGCTCTACTCTCGGGACACGACTTTACGAGCAGTACTTC	CASSSTLGTRLYEQYF	.	.	TRBJ2-7	TRBV7-9
TGTGCCAGCAGTTACGGGTCGGGGGGGAGGACCGGGGAGCTGTTTTTT	CASSYGSGGRTGELFF	TRBD2	.	TRBJ2-2	TRBV6-5
TGTGCCACCAGTGACCCCGGAACTAGCGGGAGCCCCCTGGGTGAGCAGTTCTTC	CATSDPGTSGSPLGEQFF	TRBD2	.	TRBJ2-1	TRBV24-1
TGTGCCAGCCGCGAGTCAGCGGGAGGGGGGGAGCAGTACTTC	CASRESAGGGEQYF	TRBD2	few	TRBJ2-7	TRBV3-1/TRBV3-2
TGTGCCAGCTCACCGGGACAGCCTTCAACTAATGAAAAACTGTTTTTT	CASSPGQPSTNEKLFF	TRBD1	.	TRBJ1-4	TRBV18
TGTGCCAGCAGCCCCAACCTGGTAGCGGGAAAATACAATGAGCAGTTCTTC	CASSPNLVAGKYNEQFF	TRBD2	.	TRBJ2-1	TRBV9
TGTGCCAGCAGTTCAGGGACAGGTTTTACCTACGAGCAGTACTTC	CASSSGTGFTYEQYF	TRBD1	.	TRBJ2-7	TRBV28